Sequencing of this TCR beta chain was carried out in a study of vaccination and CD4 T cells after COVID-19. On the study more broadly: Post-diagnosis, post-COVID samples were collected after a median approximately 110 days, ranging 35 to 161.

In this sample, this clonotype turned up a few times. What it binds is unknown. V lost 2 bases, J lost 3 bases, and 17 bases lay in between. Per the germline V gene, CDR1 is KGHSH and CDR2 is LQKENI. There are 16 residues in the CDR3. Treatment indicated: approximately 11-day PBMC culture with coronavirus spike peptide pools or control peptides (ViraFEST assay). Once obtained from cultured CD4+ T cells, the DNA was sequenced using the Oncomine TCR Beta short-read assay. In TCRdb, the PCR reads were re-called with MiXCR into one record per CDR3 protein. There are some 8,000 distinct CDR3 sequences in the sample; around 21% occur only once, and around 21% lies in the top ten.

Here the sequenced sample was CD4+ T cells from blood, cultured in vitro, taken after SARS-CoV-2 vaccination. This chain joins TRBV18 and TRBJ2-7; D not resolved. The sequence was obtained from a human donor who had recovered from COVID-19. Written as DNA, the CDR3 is TGTGCCAGCTCACCAGGGAACAGTATGAACTTCTACGAGCAGTACTTC. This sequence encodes CASSPGNSMNFYEQYF.